Following are 20 T cell receptor beta chains from one sample sequenced in a study of blood T cell repertoires in COVID-19. The assay was immunoSEQ multiplex PCR, and TCRdb's table has in-frame clones only and misses some. The data show more than 130,000 clones, around 87% seen once. Material for sequencing was peripheral blood. Every receptor here comes from a woman in her thirties or forties with acute or convalescent COVID-19.

This chain joins TRBV20-1 and TRBJ2-3; D might be TRBD1 (6 bases). CDR3 length: 11 residues. The V end was cut by 8 bases, the J end by 4 bases, with 10 bases between. Germline values: CDR1 DFQATT, CDR2 SNEGSKA (reference sequence). The CDR3 reads CSPQGADTQYF. In DNA, the CDR3 is TGCAGTCCACAGGGAGCAGATACGCAGTATTTT.

The chain combines TRBV27 with TRBJ2-2; TRBD2 matches at 8 bases. Germline V gene lookup returns CDR1 MNHEY and CDR2 SMNVEV (reference sequence). V was pared by 4 bases and J by 6 bases, with 10 bases of the junction left unmatched. This CDR3 region has 16 residues. Here the CDR3 DNA reads TGTGCCAGCAGTTCCTCAGAGCGGGAGAGGGCCGGGGAGCTGTTTTTT. Amino acid sequence: CASSSSERERAGELFF.

V is TRBV2 and J is TRBJ1-1, with a tentative D call TRBD1 (5 bases). The V and J ends lost 3 bases and 4 bases respectively, with 18 bases between them. The germline V gene encodes CDR1 SNHLY and CDR2 FYNNEI. There are 16 residues in the CDR3. The CDR3 DNA reads TGTGCCAGCAGTGAGGGCAGGGAAATCGTTTCCACTGAAGCTTTCTTT. This sequence encodes CASSEGREIVSTEAFF.

This clone has a handful of counts. The CDR3 region has the DNA TGTGCCAGCAGCCCCCACTATCAGGGACTTTCACCCCTCCACTTT. As protein: CASSPHYQGLSPLHF. This chain links TRBV9 with TRBJ1-6; TRBD1 is a possible D gene (5 bases). The CDR3 covers 15 residues. The V end lost 4 bases, the J end lost 9 bases, and 17 bases lay between the germline ends. The germline V gene has CDR1 SGDLS and CDR2 YYNGEE.

CDR3 sequence: CASRRTTGGTSYEQYF. CDR3 nucleotides: TGTGCCAGCAGGAGAACGACAGGGGGGACTTCCTACGAGCAGTACTTC. The chain carries TRBV28 and TRBJ2-7; TRBD1 agrees at 9 bases. V was pared by 6 bases and J by 1 base, with 10 bases of the junction left unmatched. The CDR3 consists of 16 residues. Germline V CDR1 and CDR2: MDHEN, SYDVKM.

This chain joins TRBV7-2 and TRBJ1-2, with D perhaps TRBD1 (6 bases). This CDR3 region has 14 residues. With 4 bases removed from V and 0 bases from J, the gap between germline ends came to 9 bases. Germline V gives CDR1 SGHTA, CDR2 FQGNSA. The CDR3 spells CASSSQGANYGYTF. In DNA, the CDR3 is TGTGCCAGCAGCTCACAGGGTGCTAACTATGGCTACACCTTC.

The chain couples TRBV5-1 to TRBJ1-2, with TRBD1 matching 9 bases. CDR1 and CDR2 from the germline V gene are SGHRS and YFSETQ. This CDR3 has 14 residues. J gave up 6 bases and V 0 bases, and 3 bases lay outside the gene matches. CDR3 region: CASSLEGQGDGYTF. The CDR3 DNA follows: TGCGCCAGCAGCTTGGAGGGACAGGGTGATGGCTACACCTTC.

This chain joins TRBV7-3 and TRBJ2-5, with 12 bases fitting TRBD1. There are 14 residues in the CDR3. The V segment lost 2 bases and the J segment 5 bases; nucleotides outside the gene matches: 0. The germline CDR1 and CDR2 sequences are SGHTA and FQGTGA. This CDR3 reads CASSLGTGGETQYF. CDR3 sequence (DNA): TGTGCCAGCAGCTTAGGGACAGGGGGCGAGACCCAGTACTTC.

The chain carries TRBV7-2 and TRBJ2-3; the D is unclear. Trimming shortened V by 5 bases and J by 2 bases, and 17 bases separated the two germline ends. From germline, CDR1 is SGHTA and CDR2 FQGNSA. The CDR3 covers 16 residues. In DNA form, the CDR3 reads TGTGCCAGCAGCCTCCAGAACAGTCTTCCCACAGATACGCAGTATTTT. Translation: CASSLQNSLPTDTQYF.

J is TRBJ2-3 and V is TRBV2; 16 bases match TRBD2. CDR3 size: 16 residues. CDR1 SNHLY and CDR2 FYNNEI come from the germline V gene. V lost 7 bases, J lost 4 bases, and 5 bases stayed unmatched. CDR3 DNA sequence: TGTGCCAGCACCATGGGACTAGCGGGAGGGCCAGATACGCAGTATTTT. This encodes CASTMGLAGGPDTQYF. The full variable domain, its missing parts supplied by reference TRBV2 and TRBJ2-3, is EPEVTQTPSHQVTQMGQEVILRCVPISNHLYFYWYRQILGQKVEFLVSFYNNEISEKSEIFDDQFSVERPDGSNFTLKIRSTKLEDSAMYFCASTMGLAGGPDTQYFGPGTRLTVL.

This clone was detected only once. The chain couples TRBV7-2 to TRBJ1-1; D remains unclear. V was clipped by 2 bases and J by 0 bases, with 10 bases between them. The V gene's germline CDR1 is SGHTA and CDR2 FQGNSA. The CDR3 runs 15 residues. CDR3 protein: CASSLMGLMNTEAFF. The CDR3 DNA sequence: TGTGCCAGCAGCTTAATGGGCCTGATGAACACTGAAGCTTTCTTT.

This clone has just a few counts. Different DNA sequences within this sample yield the same CDR3. This chain joins TRBV7-3 and TRBJ2-2, with a tentative D call TRBD2 (6 bases). Germline CDR1 and CDR2: SGHTA and FQGTGA. The V gene lost 5 bases and the J gene lost 2 bases, with 9 bases spanning the gap. The CDR3 has 14 residues. CDR3 DNA sequence: TGTGCCAGCAGCCTTAGCGGTAACACCGGGGAGCTGTTTTTT. Translation: CASSLSGNTGELFF. Complete variable domain (other parts from reference TRBV7-3 and TRBJ2-2): GAGVSQTPSNKVTEKGKYVELRCDPISGHTALYWYRQSLGQGPEFLIYFQGTGAADDSGLPNDRFFAVRPEGSVSTLKIQRTERGDSAVYLCASSLSGNTGELFFGEGSRLTVL.

The chain uses TRBV6-5 and TRBJ2-2; D remains ambiguous. This CDR3 contains 15 residues. Germline lookup yields CDR1 MNHEY and CDR2 SVGAGI. V lost 2 bases and J lost 0, with 7 bases in between. The CDR3 bases are TGTGCCAGCAGTTACGGCAGGTCGAACACCGGGGAGCTGTTTTTT. Its translation: CASSYGRSNTGELFF.

The CDR3 is CASSVASSGSYYEQYF. CDR3 in DNA: TGTGCCAGCAGCGTAGCGAGTAGCGGGAGTTATTACGAGCAGTACTTC. The chain links TRBV9 to TRBJ2-7, with TRBD2 matching over 9 bases. This CDR3 spans 16 amino acids. The germline V gene has CDR1 SGDLS and CDR2 YYNGEE. With V trimmed by 0 bases and J by 4 bases, 8 bases remained unmatched.

This chain joins TRBV5-1 and TRBJ1-4, with 7 bases lining up with TRBD1. Germline V gives CDR1 SGHRS, CDR2 YFSETQ. The trim removed 5 bases at V and 7 bases at J, leaving 11 bases unmatched. The CDR3 length is 15 residues. The CDR3 DNA follows: TGCGCCAGCAGTCAGACTACAGGGGTGGGTGAAAAACTGTTTTTT. Amino acid sequence: CASSQTTGVGEKLFF.

The J gene is TRBJ1-2, the V gene TRBV18, with 8 bases that match TRBD1. CDR1 KGHSH and CDR2 LQKENI come from the germline V gene. Trimming removed 3 bases from V and 5 bases from J; junction bases left unmatched: 5. The CDR3 consists of 14 residues. CDR3 region: CASSPGQVGYGYTF. In DNA form, the CDR3 reads TGTGCCAGCTCACCGGGACAGGTGGGATATGGCTACACCTTC.

This clone appeared once. The chain employs TRBV30 and TRBJ1-4; D is undetermined. The V end was cut by 0 bases, the J end by 2 bases, with 10 bases between. Germline V gene lookup returns CDR1 GTSNPN and CDR2 SVGIG (reference sequence). CDR3 length: 15 residues. In DNA, the CDR3 is TGTGCCTGGAGTGTCGGGGTTTCGACTAATGAAAAACTGTTTTTT. This codes for CAWSVGVSTNEKLFF.

The chain combines TRBV19 with TRBJ2-3; 8 nucleotides align to TRBD2. The CDR3 sequence is 16 residues long. V was clipped by 0 bases and J by 1 base; unmatched bases: 3. Germline V gives CDR1 LNHDA, CDR2 SQIVND (reference sequence). The CDR3 loop is CASSIETGGGTDTQYF. CDR3 nucleotides: TGTGCCAGTAGTATAGAAACGGGGGGGGGCACAGATACGCAGTATTTT.

The rearrangement links TRBV6-2 or TRBV6-3 to TRBJ2-7; D perhaps matches TRBD1 (6 bases). Deletions cut 3 bases from V and 2 bases from J, with 17 bases between. The germline CDR1 and CDR2 sequences are MNHEY and SVGEGT. The CDR3 is 16 residues long. Written as DNA, the CDR3 is TGTGCCAGCAGTTATTCCCCTTTACAGGGACCCTACGAGCAGTACTTC. As protein: CASSYSPLQGPYEQYF.

The rearrangement links TRBV6-5 to TRBJ1-2, with D tentatively TRBD1 (6 bases). The CDR3 has 15 residues. Germline lookup yields CDR1 MNHEY and CDR2 SVGAGI. Between the trimmed V and J ends, which lost 6 bases and 2 bases, there was a span of 16 bases. CDR3 DNA: TGTGCCAGCAGCCCCTACCGGGACATGAACTATGGCTACACCTTC. It is translated as CASSPYRDMNYGYTF.